The rows below give T cell receptor beta chains drawn from one sample of a study of shared clonotypes between healthy human individuals. Method: immunoSEQ multiplex PCR; TCRdb's copy keeps in-frame clones and lacks some. The sample holds around 2,000,000 clones, about 95% seen once. Sequencing used naive CD4+ T cells sorted from blood. These receptors all come from a young man in good health. Both conserved end residues are part of each CDR3. D genes are given only for firm matches. Clone size is shown for a subset of rows, as once, few, many or a class of expanded clone.

11 | . | . | TRBJ2-7 | TRBV19 | CASSIGYEQYF | TGTGCCAGTAGTATCGGGTACGAGCAGTACTTC
16 | . | . | TRBJ2-5 | TRBV7-9 | CASSLNWAGSQETQYF | TGTGCCAGCAGCTTAAATTGGGCGGGGAGTCAAGAGACCCAGTACTTC
15 | . | . | TRBJ1-3 | TRBV7-2 | CASSLRVASGNTIYF | TGTGCCAGCAGCTTAAGAGTGGCTTCTGGAAACACCATATATTTT
16 | TRBD1 | . | TRBJ2-1 | TRBV5-4 | CASSSQTGPSYNEQFF | TGTGCCAGCAGCAGCCAGACAGGGCCCTCCTACAATGAGCAGTTCTTC
16 | TRBD1 | . | TRBJ1-1 | TRBV18 | CASSPRQGSLNTEAFF | TGTGCCAGCTCACCACGACAGGGTTCCCTGAACACTGAAGCTTTCTTT
14 | . | . | TRBJ1-4 | TRBV5-1 | CASSPTGAEEKLFF | TGCGCCAGCAGCCCTACTGGGGCAGAGGAAAAACTGTTTTTT
15 | TRBD1 | . | TRBJ1-2 | TRBV27 | CASSFLGTGNYGYTF | TGTGCCAGCAGCTTCCTAGGGACAGGGAACTATGGCTACACCTTC
14 | TRBD2 | . | TRBJ2-7 | TRBV28 | CASISGGSSYEQYF | TGTGCCAGCATCTCGGGGGGGAGCTCCTACGAGCAGTACTTC
13 | TRBD2 | . | TRBJ2-7 | TRBV7-8 | CASMGLADYEQYF | TGTGCCAGCATGGGACTAGCGGACTACGAGCAGTACTTC
17 | . | . | TRBJ2-1 | TRBV10-3 | CAMSYEAGASAYNEQFF | TGTGCCATGTCTTATGAAGCCGGGGCGTCCGCGTACAATGAGCAGTTCTTC
13 | . | . | TRBJ2-5 | TRBV2 | CASSVISQETQYF | TGTGCCAGCAGTGTGATCAGCCAAGAGACCCAGTACTTC
15 | . | . | TRBJ1-3 | TRBV4-1 | CASSQDGTPRNTIYF | TGCGCCAGCAGCCAAGATGGAACACCGAGAAACACCATATATTTT
15 | . | . | TRBJ1-6 | TRBV6-5 | CASSLGGLGGSPLHF | TGTGCCAGCAGTTTGGGAGGGCTCGGTGGTTCACCCCTCCACTTT
15 | . | . | TRBJ2-7 | TRBV28 | CASSFGGHPSYEQYF | TGTGCCAGCAGTTTTGGGGGCCACCCCTCCTACGAGCAGTACTTC
13 | . | . | TRBJ1-5 | TRBV28 | CASSAGALEPQHF | TGTGCCAGCAGCGCAGGGGCCCTTGAGCCCCAGCATTTT
14 | . | . | TRBJ2-7 | TRBV28 | CASSSTGGGYEQYF | TGTGCCAGCAGTTCTACAGGGGGGGGCTACGAGCAGTACTTC
16 | . | . | TRBJ1-1 | TRBV19 | CASSIASWGVYTEAFF | TGTGCCAGTAGTATAGCTTCATGGGGGGTGTACACTGAAGCTTTCTTT
14 | . | . | TRBJ1-5 | TRBV7-7 | CASSLEGDNQPQHF | TGTGCTAGCAGCTTAGAGGGGGATAATCAGCCCCAGCATTTT
16 | TRBD1 | . | TRBJ1-6 | TRBV6-5 | CASSWVGQGGPSPLHF | TGTGCCAGCAGTTGGGTGGGACAGGGCGGACCTTCACCCCTCCACTTT
14 | TRBD1 | once | TRBJ2-7 | TRBV7-2 | CASSSRTGPYEQYF | TGTGCCAGCAGCTCACGGACAGGTCCCTACGAGCAGTACTTC
14 | . | . | TRBJ1-2 | TRBV28 | CASSLNQGHYGYTF | TGTGCCAGCAGTTTGAATCAGGGACACTATGGCTACACCTTC
17 | . | . | TRBJ2-6 | TRBV5-6 | CASSLLRGSKGANVLTF | TGTGCCAGCAGCCTACTGAGGGGATCGAAAGGGGCCAACGTCCTGACTTTC
15 | . | . | TRBJ1-1 | TRBV28 | CASSLNRASNTEAFF | TGTGCCAGCAGTTTAAACAGGGCCTCGAACACTGAAGCTTTCTTT
16 | TRBD2 | . | TRBJ2-5 | TRBV6-1 | CASSAGLAGGQETQYF | TGTGCCAGCAGTGCTGGACTAGCGGGGGGGCAGGAGACCCAGTACTTC
14 | . | few | TRBJ2-7 | TRBV18 | CASSPGGSSYEQYF | TGTGCCAGCTCACCAGGCGGAAGCTCCTACGAGCAGTACTTC
12 | . | . | TRBJ2-3 | TRBV5-6 | CASSYATDTQYF | TGTGCCAGCAGCTACGCCACAGATACGCAGTATTTT
16 | . | . | TRBJ2-7 | TRBV6-1 | CASSAEQVPSSYEQYF | TGTGCCAGCAGTGCTGAACAGGTCCCGAGCTCCTACGAGCAGTACTTC
13 | . | . | TRBJ1-1 | TRBV6-5 | CASSYRRNTEAFF | TGTGCCAGCAGTTACAGACGGAACACTGAAGCTTTCTTT
16 | TRBD2 | . | TRBJ2-3 | TRBV19 | CASSIIAGGPADTQYF | TGTGCCAGTAGTATCATAGCGGGAGGGCCAGCAGATACGCAGTATTTT
14 | . | . | TRBJ1-1 | TRBV18 | CASSPDTMNTEAFF | TGTGCCAGCTCACCCGATACCATGAACACTGAAGCTTTCTTT
14 | . | few | TRBJ1-1 | TRBV11-2 | CASSLGGRRTEAFF | TGTGCCAGCAGCTTAGGGGGGCGTAGGACTGAAGCTTTCTTT
14 | . | . | TRBJ2-3 | TRBV29-1 | CSVVRGTSTDTQYF | TGCAGCGTTGTTAGGGGTACTAGCACAGATACGCAGTATTTT
11 | . | . | TRBJ1-1 | TRBV6-5 | CASSYLSEAFF | TGTGCCAGCAGTTACCTATCTGAAGCTTTCTTT
14 | . | . | TRBJ2-5 | TRBV5-1 | CASSLPGDQETQYF | TGCGCCAGCAGCCTTCCAGGGGACCAAGAGACCCAGTACTTC
19 | TRBD1 | . | TRBJ1-1 | TRBV28 | CASSFGMELTGGLNTEAFF | TGTGCCAGCAGTTTCGGTATGGAACTAACAGGGGGATTGAACACTGAAGCTTTCTTT
16 | TRBD2 | . | TRBJ2-3 | TRBV19 | CASSETSGPSTDTQYF | TGTGCCAGTAGTGAAACTAGCGGCCCTAGCACAGATACGCAGTATTTT
15 | . | . | TRBJ1-4 | TRBV9 | CASSAGLAIIEKLFF | TGTGCCAGCAGCGCAGGGTTGGCAATTATTGAAAAACTGTTTTTT
15 | . | . | TRBJ2-4 | TRBV2 | CASSEALNGGGIQYF | TGTGCCAGCAGTGAAGCGCTAAACGGGGGCGGCATTCAGTACTTC
13 | . | . | TRBJ2-3 | TRBV27 | CASSLGHGDTQYF | TGTGCCAGCAGTTTAGGCCATGGAGATACGCAGTATTTT
13 | . | . | TRBJ2-5 | TRBV10-3 | CAISGRGGETQYF | TGTGCCATCAGTGGTAGGGGCGGTGAGACCCAGTACTTC
14 | . | . | TRBJ1-1 | TRBV2 | CASSEQGVAAEAFF | TGTGCCAGCAGTGAACAGGGCGTCGCGGCTGAAGCTTTCTTT
15 | TRBD1 | . | TRBJ2-1 | TRBV9 | CASSVAAGGDNEQFF | TGTGCCAGCAGCGTAGCGGCAGGGGGTGACAATGAGCAGTTCTTC
17 | TRBD1 | . | TRBJ1-3 | TRBV9 | CASSATTGGGSGNTIYF | TGTGCCAGCAGCGCAACAACAGGGGGCGGTTCTGGAAACACCATATATTTT